A single sample is the source of the 16 T cell receptor beta chains below, sequenced in a study of T cell responses to AZD1222 COVID-19 vaccine. The repertoire was sequenced with immunoSEQ multiplex PCR; TCRdb's copy has only in-frame clones and lacks some. The repertoire holds around 78,000 clones, with roughly 88% as singletons. The specimen was peripheral blood, collected on day 0 of MenACWY control vaccination. The receptors were sampled from an adult in good health.

The chain is built from TRBV4-3 and TRBJ1-1, with 10 bases lining up with TRBD1. V shed 6 bases and J 0 bases; nucleotides not matched to a gene: 7. Germline loops: CDR1 LGHNA, CDR2 YSLEER. CDR3 length: 16 amino acids. DNA of the CDR3: TGCGCCAGCAGACTCGGACAGGGGGAGGTGAACACTGAAGCTTTCTTT. This sequence encodes CASRLGQGEVNTEAFF.

The CDR3 is CASRQAPGGYTF. The CDR3, as DNA: TGTGCCAGCAGGCAGGCACCGGGGGGCTACACCTTC. The V and J genes are TRBV2 and TRBJ1-2; D not resolved. The CDR3 loop spans 12 amino acids. Trimming pared 6 bases from V and 8 bases from J, leaving 13 bases between. Germline assignment: CDR1 SNHLY and CDR2 FYNNEI.

To note about this clone: This same CDR3 is encoded by further DNA sequences in the sample. This chain connects TRBV6-2 or TRBV6-3 to TRBJ1-1, with no clear D. This CDR3 has 11 amino acids. The V gene's germline CDR1 is MNHEY and CDR2 SVGEGT. Trimming removed 3 bases at V and 3 bases at J, with 2 bases between. Written as DNA, the CDR3 is TGTGCCAGCAGTTATGACACTGAAGCTTTCTTT. Translation gives CASSYDTEAFF.

The chain uses TRBV5-4 and TRBJ1-4; D remains unclear. The CDR3 has 16 residues. The germline V gene has CDR1 SGHNT and CDR2 YYREEE (reference sequence). The V and J ends lost 4 bases and 7 bases respectively, with 20 bases between them. CDR3 DNA sequence: TGTGCCAGCAGCCCAGGAGGAAGGGCATTGGGTGAAAAACTGTTTTTT. This encodes CASSPGGRALGEKLFF.

This clone was observed a single time. V and J are TRBV18 and TRBJ2-7; perhaps TRBD2 as D (6 bases). The germline V gene has CDR1 KGHSH and CDR2 LQKENI. V dropped 4 bases and J dropped 0 bases, with 16 bases sitting between them. The CDR3 is 16 residues long. This chain's CDR3 is CASSRWGLESSYEQYF. In nucleotides, the CDR3 is TGTGCCAGCTCACGCTGGGGACTGGAGAGCTCCTACGAGCAGTACTTC.

The chain recombines TRBV27 with TRBJ1-2; D is possibly TRBD1 (6 bases). V was trimmed by 6 bases and J by 2 bases, leaving 16 bases between them. This CDR3 region has 15 residues. CDR1 and CDR2 (germline): MNHEY, SMNVEV (reference sequence). The CDR3 region has the DNA TGTGCCAGCAGCCCGACAGGCCGGGAAAACTATGGCTACACCTTC. This encodes CASSPTGRENYGYTF.

This chain connects TRBV6-2 or TRBV6-3 to TRBJ1-1, with a tentative D call TRBD1 (6 bases). Germline CDR1 and CDR2: MNHEY and SVGEGT. The CDR3 loop spans 20 amino acids. V lost 5 bases, J lost 0 bases, and 28 bases lay in between. The CDR3 sequence is CASSLRGQPYLARMNTEAFF. The CDR3 DNA follows: TGTGCCAGCAGTCTACGTGGACAGCCGTACCTCGCCCGCATGAACACTGAAGCTTTCTTT.

The chain employs TRBV20-1 and TRBJ2-1; possible D gene TRBD1, 5 bases. The ends were cut back, 2 bases at V and 10 bases at J, with 9 bases in the middle. Germline values: CDR1 DFQATT, CDR2 SNEGSKA (reference sequence). The CDR3 is 11 residues long. The DNA for the CDR3 is TGCAGTGCTAGATTAAAGGGGGAGCAGTTCTTC. Protein product: CSARLKGEQFF.

The V and J genes are TRBV11-3 and TRBJ2-3; tentative D call: TRBD1 (6 bases). Germline CDR1 reads SGHNT; CDR2 reads YENEEA. Deletions cut 1 base from V and 0 bases from J, with 23 bases between. This CDR3 spans 20 amino acids. The chain's CDR3 is CASSLGIELSGERSTDTQYF. The DNA for the CDR3 is TGTGCCAGCAGCTTAGGCATAGAGCTGTCAGGGGAAAGGAGCACAGATACGCAGTATTTT.

Only one count was recorded for this clone. The chain combines TRBV27 with TRBJ2-7; 7 nucleotides line up with TRBD1. The J segment lost 5 bases and the V segment lost 5 bases, leaving 12 bases of the junction unmatched. Germline CDR1 MNHEY, CDR2 SMNVEV (reference sequence). CDR3 length equals 15 residues. Written as DNA, the CDR3 is TGTGCCAGCAGTCCTTCACAGGGGTCGGCACACGAGCAGTACTTC. This codes for CASSPSQGSAHEQYF.

The chain joins TRBV7-2 to TRBJ1-3; 7 nucleotides agree with TRBD1. With V trimmed by 1 base and J by 3 bases, 6 bases remained unmatched. Per germline, CDR1 SGHTA and CDR2 FQGNSA. This CDR3 has 16 amino acids. The CDR3 loop reads CASSLVEGASGNTIYF. The CDR3, as DNA: TGTGCCAGCAGCTTAGTAGAGGGGGCAAGTGGAAACACCATATATTTT.

This chain connects TRBV7-8 to TRBJ2-1; D may be TRBD1 (6 bases). Trimming took off 1 base at V and 7 bases at J, with 17 bases between the two ends. The V gene's germline CDR1 is SGHVS and CDR2 FQNEAQ. This CDR3 region has 16 residues. The CDR3 reads CASSLGVAGAWNEQFF. The DNA of the CDR3 is TGTGCCAGCAGCTTAGGGGTGGCAGGGGCCTGGAATGAGCAGTTCTTC.

J is TRBJ1-4 and V is TRBV12-2. TRBV12-2 counts as a pseudogene. The CDR3 loop spans 11 amino acids. The CDR3 spells CASRLGEKLFF. The CDR3 DNA follows: TGTGCAAGTCGCTTGGGTGAAAAACTGTTTTTT.

The rearrangement uses TRBV7-9 and TRBJ2-7; no clear D. The V and J ends lost 4 bases and 3 bases respectively, with 10 bases between them. Germline values: CDR1 SEHNR, CDR2 FQNEAQ (reference sequence). This CDR3 region has 13 residues. Here the CDR3 reads CASSSDEIYEQYF. The CDR3 nucleotides read TGTGCCAGCAGCTCCGACGAAATCTACGAGCAGTACTTC.

This sequence joins TRBV5-1 and TRBJ1-6, with 10 bases matching TRBD1. V dropped 0 bases and J dropped 8; count of bases not matched to a gene: 5. Germline V lookup: CDR1 SGHRS, CDR2 YFSETQ. CDR3 length: 16 amino acids. In nucleotides, the CDR3 is TGCGCCAGCAGCTTGGCCGCGGGACAGGGGTATTCACCCCTCCACTTT. Its protein product is CASSLAAGQGYSPLHF.

The chain employs TRBV5-1 and TRBJ2-5; no clear D gene. The CDR3 has 14 residues. Germline V lookup: CDR1 SGHRS, CDR2 YFSETQ. Trimming stripped 0 bases from V and 0 bases from J, with 6 bases between. The CDR3 DNA sequence: TGCGCCAGCAGCTTGGTACCAGACCAAGAGACCCAGTACTTC. This encodes CASSLVPDQETQYF.